The 20 T cell receptor beta chains given below trace back to one sample, sequenced in a study of blood T cell repertoires in COVID-19. The repertoire was sequenced with immunoSEQ multiplex PCR; TCRdb's copy has only in-frame clones and lacks some. This sample has approximately 150,000 clones, with around nine tenths found just once. Sequencing was done on a sample of peripheral blood. The source of these receptors is a woman between 50 and 59 years old with active or convalescent COVID-19.

This chain joins TRBV28 and TRBJ2-7; 8 bases are a match to TRBD2. CDR1 is MDHEN, CDR2 SYDVKM, per germline. The ends lost 2 bases at V and 6 bases at J; junction bases unmatched: 9. The CDR3 is made up of 15 amino acids. CDR3 nucleotide sequence: TGTGCCAGCAGTTTACTGGGGGCGGGGGGAGGCGAGCAGTACTTC. Encoded protein: CASSLLGAGGGEQYF.

The J gene is TRBJ1-2, the V gene TRBV29-1, with 10 bases fitting TRBD1. CDR1 and CDR2 from the germline V gene are SQVTM and ANQGSEA. The CDR3 length is 16 residues. The trim removed 3 bases at V and 5 bases at J, leaving 12 bases unmatched. The CDR3 DNA reads TGCAGCGTTGATTGGGACAGGGGATATACGGGGTATGGCTACACCTTC. Residues: CSVDWDRGYTGYGYTF.

The V gene is TRBV27, the J gene TRBJ2-4; TRBD1 might be the D (7 bases). Looked up from germline, CDR1 is MNHEY and CDR2 is SMNVEV (reference sequence). The CDR3 totals 14 residues. The V end was cut by 4 bases, the J end by 6 bases, with 13 bases between. CDR3 sequence: CASSYGQGGNIQYF. In DNA, the CDR3 is TGTGCCAGCAGTTATGGGCAGGGGGGAAACATTCAGTACTTC.

This rearrangement joins TRBV30 to TRBJ2-7, with 9 bases matching TRBD1. The germline gives CDR1 GTSNPN, CDR2 SVGIG (reference sequence). Germline trimming cut 2 bases from V and 4 bases from J; bases unmatched to any gene: 9. CDR3 size: 15 residues. The CDR3 spells CAWSPTGTGTYEQYF. The CDR3 DNA reads TGTGCCTGGAGTCCAACAGGGACAGGGACGTACGAGCAGTACTTC.

V usage is TRBV18 and J usage is TRBJ2-2; D is perhaps TRBD1 (6 bases). Trimming removed 0 bases from V and 4 bases from J, with 12 bases in between. Germline V gene lookup returns CDR1 KGHSH and CDR2 LQKENI. This CDR3 is 16 amino acids long. The CDR3 bases are TGTGCCAGCTCACCACCTCAGGGGCCGAGCACCGGGGAGCTGTTTTTT. Its translation: CASSPPQGPSTGELFF.

This chain joins TRBV12-3 or TRBV12-4 and TRBJ1-2; no definite D call. V lost 8 bases and J lost 4, with 14 bases in between. The length of the CDR3 is 13 residues. CDR3 amino acids: CASSPPGSYGYTF. The CDR3 bases are TGTGCCAGCTCCCCCCCGGGGTCCTATGGCTACACCTTC.

The CDR3 coding sequence is TGTGCCAGCAATCCAGGGGGTCAGGCTGAAGCTTTCTTT. Its translation is CASNPGGQAEAFF. This sequence joins TRBV21-1 and TRBJ1-1; TRBD1 was called by the table and not checked on the DNA. TRBV21-1 is reported as a pseudogene. The CDR3 covers 13 residues.

The rearrangement links TRBV7-9 to TRBJ1-1, with 8 positions matching TRBD1. The trim removed 5 bases at V and 11 bases at J, leaving 10 bases unmatched. The CDR3 covers 13 residues. Germline V gene lookup returns CDR1 SEHNR and CDR2 FQNEAQ (reference sequence). CDR3 residues: CASSPGQGSRAFF. The CDR3 DNA sequence: TGTGCCAGCAGCCCCGGACAGGGCAGCCGGGCTTTCTTT.

This rearrangement joins TRBV9 to TRBJ2-3; TRBD1 might be the D (5 bases). V was trimmed by 6 bases and J by 2 bases, leaving 16 bases between them. CDR1 SGDLS and CDR2 YYNGEE come from the germline V gene. This CDR3 region has 15 residues. The DNA of the CDR3 is TGTGCCAGCACCCCGGTAGGGGCTTTCACAGATACGCAGTATTTT. This sequence encodes CASTPVGAFTDTQYF.

The chain employs TRBV18 and TRBJ1-2, with 7 positions matching TRBD1. The V segment lost 3 bases and the J segment 4 bases; nucleotides outside the gene matches: 8. Germline CDR1 is KGHSH and CDR2 is LQKENI. The CDR3 has 15 amino acids. CDR3 sequence reads: CASSPRGGQLYGYTF. The CDR3 DNA follows: TGTGCCAGCTCACCGAGAGGGGGACAGCTCTATGGCTACACCTTC.

This rearrangement joins TRBV4-3 to TRBJ2-5; possibly TRBD1 for D (6 bases). V dropped 0 bases and J dropped 1 base, with 9 bases sitting between them. The CDR3 consists of 15 residues. Germline assignment: CDR1 LGHNA and CDR2 YSLEER. The CDR3 sequence: CASSQDRGVQETQYF. The CDR3 DNA reads as TGCGCCAGCAGCCAAGACAGGGGAGTCCAAGAGACCCAGTACTTC.

The chain recombines TRBV11-1 with TRBJ1-2; TRBD1 is a possible D gene (5 bases). Germline V gene sequence: CDR1 SGHAT, CDR2 FQDESV (reference sequence). This CDR3 contains 15 residues. The V gene lost 5 bases and the J gene lost 5 bases, with 18 bases spanning the gap. In DNA form, the CDR3 reads TGTGCCAGCAGCCGAGGAAAGGGGCTACAGTATGGCTACACCTTC. Its translation: CASSRGKGLQYGYTF.

J is TRBJ1-4 and V is TRBV19, with D uncertain. V was clipped by 6 bases and J by 3 bases, with 11 bases between them. The CDR3 spans 14 residues. Looked up from germline, CDR1 is LNHDA and CDR2 is SQIVND (reference sequence). The CDR3 DNA sequence: TGTGCCAGTAGGCCACAGCCTTCTAATGAAAAACTGTTTTTT. Encoded protein: CASRPQPSNEKLFF.

This chain links TRBV15 with TRBJ1-5, with D possibly matching TRBD1 (6 bases). The CDR3 is 18 residues long. V was cut by 5 bases and J by 2 bases, with 22 bases left in between. Looked up from germline, CDR1 is LNHNV and CDR2 is YYDKDF (reference sequence). CDR3 in DNA: TGTGCCACCAGCCCAATCAGGCCGGGGGGCCTGGGCAATCAGCCCCAGCATTTT. This gives the protein CATSPIRPGGLGNQPQHF.

This clone is a singleton in its sample. The CDR3 nucleotides read TGTGCCAGCAGCCAAGGGAGCGACAATGAGCAGTTCTTC. Encoded protein: CASSQGSDNEQFF. This chain uses TRBV3-1 (or the pseudogene TRBV3-2) with TRBJ2-1; the D is unclear. Germline-derived CDR1 and CDR2 are LGHDT and YNNKEL (reference sequence). V was pared by 1 base and J by 5 bases, with 6 bases between. This CDR3 spans 13 amino acids.

This clone was found once. This chain connects TRBV4-2 to TRBJ2-5; 8 nucleotides match TRBD1. The ends lost 0 bases at V and 1 base at J; junction bases unmatched: 1. This CDR3 is 15 amino acids long. Germline V lookup: CDR1 LGHNA, CDR2 YNFKEQ. CDR3 sequence: CASSQDRGPQETQYF. For the CDR3, the DNA is TGTGCCAGCAGCCAAGACAGGGGGCCCCAAGAGACCCAGTACTTC.

V is TRBV6-2 or TRBV6-3 and J is TRBJ2-1; TRBD2 matches 7 bases. V lost 4 bases, J lost 7 bases, and 13 bases stayed unmatched. The germline CDR1 and CDR2 sequences are MNHEY and SVGEGT. The CDR3 runs 16 residues. The CDR3 coding sequence is TGTGCCAGCAGTTCCCCCGGTTCGGCGGGAGCGAATGAGCAGTTCTTC. Translated, it gives CASSSPGSAGANEQFF.

This chain links TRBV7-9 with TRBJ2-4, with a weak D call TRBD1 (5 bases). Germline lookup yields CDR1 SEHNR and CDR2 FQNEAQ (reference sequence). The CDR3 is 13 residues long. Trimming took 5 bases from V and 5 from J, leaving 10 bases between them. The CDR3 DNA follows: TGTGCCAGCAGCCCTGGACACGAAAACATTCAGTACTTC. It translates to CASSPGHENIQYF. The variable domain in full, completed from reference TRBV7-9 and TRBJ2-4, reads DTGVSQNPRHKITKRGQNVTFRCDPISEHNRLYWYRQTLGQGPEFLTYFQNEAQLEKSRLLSDRFSAERPKGSFSTLEIQRTEQGDSAMYLCASSPGHENIQYFGAGTRLSVL.

This clone was detected once. The chain couples TRBV5-1 to TRBJ2-5, with 8 positions matching TRBD2. Per the germline V gene, CDR1 is SGHRS and CDR2 is YFSETQ. The CDR3 totals 15 residues. V shed 2 bases, J shed 4 bases, and the junction held 7 bases outside the gene matches. The CDR3 DNA follows: TGCGCCAGCAGCTTAGGCCGGGGGGGGTCAGAGACCCAGTACTTC. Its protein product is CASSLGRGGSETQYF.

The V and J genes are TRBV30 and TRBJ2-7, with TRBD1 matching over 9 bases. The CDR3 is 13 residues long. CDR1 is GTSNPN and CDR2 is SVGIG in the germline V gene (reference sequence). The V and J ends lost 2 bases and 5 bases, in that order; junction bases with no gene match: 4. The CDR3 here is CAWSPTGGHEQYF. The CDR3 DNA is TGTGCCTGGAGTCCTACAGGGGGCCACGAGCAGTACTTC.